These T cell receptor beta chains were read from a single sample in a study of control samples from healthy donors and cancer patients. The data were produced by immunoSEQ multiplex PCR, yet TCRdb's version contains in-frame clones alone and is incomplete. The sample yields approximately 150,000 clones, roughly 94% seen once. The source material was blood. The source of these receptors is a man aged 35 to 55 in good health. The CDR3 runs from the conserved cysteine through the conserved F or W. The D gene is left open where the match is weak. Where a row states a size, it is once, few, many or the class of an expanded clone; other rows omit it.

few	TRBV5-1	-	TRBJ1-4	CASSLEDGGEKLFF	TGCGCCAGCAGCTTGGAGGACGGGGGTGAAAAACTGTTTTTT
-	TRBV7-9	TRBD1	TRBJ1-2	CASSRHRGENYGYTF	TGTGCCAGCAGCCGACACAGGGGGGAAAACTATGGCTACACCTTC
-	TRBV19	-	TRBJ2-6	CASRGPQANVLTF	TGTGCCAGTAGGGGACCTCAGGCCAACGTCCTGACTTTC
-	TRBV7-2	-	TRBJ1-2	CASSISLGVSGYTF	TGTGCCAGCAGCATCTCCCTCGGAGTTTCCGGCTACACCTTC
-	TRBV5-1	-	TRBJ1-1	CASSKEGVPYTEAFF	TGCGCCAGCTCTAAAGAGGGGGTCCCGTACACTGAAGCTTTCTTT
-	TRBV14	-	TRBJ1-1	CASSQVQGGTEAFF	TGTGCCAGCAGCCAAGTCCAGGGAGGGACTGAAGCTTTCTTT
-	TRBV6-5	-	TRBJ2-3	CASRDSYTDTQYF	TGTGCCAGCAGAGACAGCTACACAGATACGCAGTATTTT
-	TRBV10-3	TRBD1	TRBJ2-7	CAISESRGREQYF	TGTGCCATCAGTGAGTCAAGGGGGCGAGAGCAGTACTTC
-	TRBV10-1	TRBD1	TRBJ1-1	CASSQGDTEAFF	TGCGCCAGCAGCCAGGGGGACACTGAAGCTTTCTTT
-	TRBV15	-	TRBJ2-7	CATSRGQIEFEQYF	TGTGCCACCAGCAGAGGACAGATCGAGTTCGAGCAGTACTTC
-	TRBV10-3	-	TRBJ1-5	CAISRGIPNQPQHF	TGTGCCATCAGTAGGGGAATCCCCAATCAGCCCCAGCATTTT
-	TRBV9	-	TRBJ2-1	CASSVAGAINEQFF	TGTGCCAGCAGCGTAGCGGGGGCCATCAATGAGCAGTTCTTC
-	TRBV27	-	TRBJ1-1	CASRPPATRDTEAFF	TGTGCCAGCAGACCCCCCGCCACTCGTGACACTGAAGCTTTCTTT
-	TRBV25-1	-	TRBJ2-1	CASSDWGEYNEQFF	TGTGCCAGCAGTGATTGGGGGGAGTACAATGAGCAGTTCTTC
-	TRBV24-1	TRBD1	TRBJ2-1	CATSDPGTVSYNEQFF	TGTGCCACCAGTGATCCCGGGACAGTGTCCTACAATGAGCAGTTCTTC
once	TRBV7-2	TRBD1	TRBJ1-2	CASSSVLGTALYGYTF	TGTGCCAGCAGCTCTGTCTTGGGGACAGCCCTTTATGGCTACACCTTC